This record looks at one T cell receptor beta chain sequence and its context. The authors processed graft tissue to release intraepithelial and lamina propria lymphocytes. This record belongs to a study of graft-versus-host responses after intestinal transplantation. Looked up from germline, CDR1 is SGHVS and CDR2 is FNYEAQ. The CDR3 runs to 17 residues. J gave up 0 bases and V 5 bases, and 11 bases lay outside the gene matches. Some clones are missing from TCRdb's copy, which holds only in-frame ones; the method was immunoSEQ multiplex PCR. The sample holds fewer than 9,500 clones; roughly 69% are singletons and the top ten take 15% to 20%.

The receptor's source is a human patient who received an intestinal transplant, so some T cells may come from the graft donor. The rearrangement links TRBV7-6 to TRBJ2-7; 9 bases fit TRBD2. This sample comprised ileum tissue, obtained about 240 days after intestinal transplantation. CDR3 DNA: TGTGCCAGCAGCCCTACCGACCTAGCGGGGAGCTCCTACGAGCAGTACGTC. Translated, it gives CASSPTDLAGSSYEQYV.